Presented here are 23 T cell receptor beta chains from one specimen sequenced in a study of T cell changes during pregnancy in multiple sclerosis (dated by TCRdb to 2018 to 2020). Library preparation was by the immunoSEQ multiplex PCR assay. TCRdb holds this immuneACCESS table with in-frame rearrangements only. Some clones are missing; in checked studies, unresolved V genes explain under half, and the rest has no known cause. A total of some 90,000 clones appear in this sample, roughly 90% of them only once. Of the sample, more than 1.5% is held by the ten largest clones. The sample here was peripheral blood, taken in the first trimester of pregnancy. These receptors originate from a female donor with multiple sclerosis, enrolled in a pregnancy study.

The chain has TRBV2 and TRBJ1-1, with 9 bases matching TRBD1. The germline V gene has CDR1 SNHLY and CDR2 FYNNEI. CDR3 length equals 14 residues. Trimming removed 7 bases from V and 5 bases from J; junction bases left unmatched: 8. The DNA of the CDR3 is TGTGCCAGCACTTCGGACAGGGGACGGACTGAAGCTTTCTTT. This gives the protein CASTSDRGRTEAFF.

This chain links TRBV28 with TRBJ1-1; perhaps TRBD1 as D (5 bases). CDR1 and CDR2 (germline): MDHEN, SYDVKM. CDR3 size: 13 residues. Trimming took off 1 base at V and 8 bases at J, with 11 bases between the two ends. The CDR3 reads CASSLLGPREAFF. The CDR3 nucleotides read TGTGCCAGCAGTTTATTGGGGCCCCGAGAAGCTTTCTTT.

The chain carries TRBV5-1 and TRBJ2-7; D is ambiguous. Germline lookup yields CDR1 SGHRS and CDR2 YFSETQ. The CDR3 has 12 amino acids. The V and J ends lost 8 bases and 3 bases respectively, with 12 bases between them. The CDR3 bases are TGCGCCAGAATAGCCCCACTCTACGAGCAGTACTTC. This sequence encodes CARIAPLYEQYF.

The DNA of the CDR3 is TGTGCCAGCAGCGCGGGGGACGGGCACTCGAATGGCTACACCTTC. Its translation: CASSAGDGHSNGYTF. V is TRBV9 and J is TRBJ1-2, with D possibly matching TRBD1 (5 bases). Germline V lookup: CDR1 SGDLS, CDR2 YYNGEE. CDR3 length: 15 residues. The V gene lost 3 bases and the J gene lost 6 bases, with 18 bases spanning the gap.

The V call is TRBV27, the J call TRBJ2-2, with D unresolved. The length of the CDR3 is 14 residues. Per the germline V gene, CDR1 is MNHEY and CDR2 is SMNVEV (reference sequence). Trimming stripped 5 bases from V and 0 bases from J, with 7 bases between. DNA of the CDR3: TGTGCCAGCAGTCTACCCTCGAACACCGGGGAGCTGTTTTTT. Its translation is CASSLPSNTGELFF.

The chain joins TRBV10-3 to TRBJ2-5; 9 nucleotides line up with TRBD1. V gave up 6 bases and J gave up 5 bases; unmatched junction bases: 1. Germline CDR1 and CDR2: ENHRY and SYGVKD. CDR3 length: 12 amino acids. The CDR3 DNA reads TGTGCCATCAGGGGGACAGGGGAGACCCAGTACTTC. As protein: CAIRGTGETQYF.

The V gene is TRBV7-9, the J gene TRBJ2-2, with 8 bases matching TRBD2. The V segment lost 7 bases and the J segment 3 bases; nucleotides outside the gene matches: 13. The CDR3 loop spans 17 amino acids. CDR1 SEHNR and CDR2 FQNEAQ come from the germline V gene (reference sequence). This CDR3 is CASNGRPAAGDTGELFF. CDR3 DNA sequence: TGTGCCAGCAACGGCCGGCCGGCAGCGGGAGACACCGGGGAGCTGTTTTTT.

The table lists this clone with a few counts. CDR3 region: CASSDPPRGQGLTEAFF. CDR3 nucleotides: TGTGCCAGCAGTGATCCCCCCCGAGGACAGGGGTTGACTGAAGCTTTCTTT. V usage is TRBV2 and J usage is TRBJ1-1, with 9 bases fitting TRBD1. The CDR3 is made up of 17 amino acids. The trim removed 3 bases at V and 5 bases at J, leaving 13 bases unmatched. Germline assignment: CDR1 SNHLY and CDR2 FYNNEI.

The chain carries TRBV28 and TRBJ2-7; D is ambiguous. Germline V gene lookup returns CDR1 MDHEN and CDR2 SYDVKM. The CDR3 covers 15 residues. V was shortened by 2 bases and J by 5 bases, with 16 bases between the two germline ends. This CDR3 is CASSLLTRQIDEQYF. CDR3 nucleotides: TGTGCCAGCAGTTTACTTACCAGGCAAATAGACGAGCAGTACTTC.

CDR3: CASSPATRGGGTTIYF. CDR3 bases: TGTGCCAGCTCTCCTGCAACCAGGGGCGGCGGAACCACCATATATTTT. The chain joins TRBV21-1 to TRBJ1-3; the D call of TRBD1 is as the table states it, not checked on the DNA. TRBV21-1 is a known pseudogene. The CDR3 consists of 16 residues.

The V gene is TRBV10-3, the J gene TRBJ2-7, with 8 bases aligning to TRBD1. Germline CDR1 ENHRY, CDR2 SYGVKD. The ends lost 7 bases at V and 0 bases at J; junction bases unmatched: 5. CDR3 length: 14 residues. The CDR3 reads CAIKGTGSSYEQYF. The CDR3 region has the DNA TGTGCCATCAAAGGGACAGGTAGCTCCTACGAGCAGTACTTC.

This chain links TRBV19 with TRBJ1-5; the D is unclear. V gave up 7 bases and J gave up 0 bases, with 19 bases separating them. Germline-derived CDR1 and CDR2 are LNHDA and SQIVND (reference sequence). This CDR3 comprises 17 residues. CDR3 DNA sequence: TGTGCCAGTACCCCGCAGCGATCAGACCTTAGCAATCAGCCCCAGCATTTT. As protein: CASTPQRSDLSNQPQHF.

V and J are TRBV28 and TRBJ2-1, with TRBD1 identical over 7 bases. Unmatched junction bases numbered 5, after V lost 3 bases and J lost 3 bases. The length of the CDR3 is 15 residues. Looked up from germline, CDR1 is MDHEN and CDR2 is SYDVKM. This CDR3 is CASSFRDRYYNEQFF. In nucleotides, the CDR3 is TGTGCCAGCAGTTTCCGGGACAGATACTACAATGAGCAGTTCTTC.

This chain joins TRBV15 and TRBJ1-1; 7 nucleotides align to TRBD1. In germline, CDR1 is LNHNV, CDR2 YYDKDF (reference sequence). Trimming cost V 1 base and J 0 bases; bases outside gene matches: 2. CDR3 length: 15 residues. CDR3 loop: CATSRAGTVNTEAFF. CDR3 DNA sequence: TGTGCCACCAGCAGAGCCGGGACAGTGAACACTGAAGCTTTCTTT.

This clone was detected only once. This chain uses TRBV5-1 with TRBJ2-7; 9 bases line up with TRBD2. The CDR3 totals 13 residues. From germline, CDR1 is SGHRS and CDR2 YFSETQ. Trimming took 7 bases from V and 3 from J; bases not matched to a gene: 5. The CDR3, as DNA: TGCGCCAGCGGTACTAGCGGGCTCTACGAGCAGTACTTC. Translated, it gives CASGTSGLYEQYF.

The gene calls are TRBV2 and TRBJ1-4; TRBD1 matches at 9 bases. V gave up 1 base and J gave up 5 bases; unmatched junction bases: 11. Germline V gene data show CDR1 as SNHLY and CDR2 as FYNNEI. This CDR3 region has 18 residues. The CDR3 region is CASSEGETGGSENEKLFF. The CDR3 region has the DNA TGTGCCAGCAGTGAAGGAGAGACAGGGGGGTCAGAAAATGAAAAACTGTTTTTT. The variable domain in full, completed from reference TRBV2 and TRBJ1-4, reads EPEVTQTPSHQVTQMGQEVILRCVPISNHLYFYWYRQILGQKVEFLVSFYNNEISEKSEIFDDQFSVERPDGSNFTLKIRSTKLEDSAMYFCASSEGETGGSENEKLFFGSGTQLSVL.

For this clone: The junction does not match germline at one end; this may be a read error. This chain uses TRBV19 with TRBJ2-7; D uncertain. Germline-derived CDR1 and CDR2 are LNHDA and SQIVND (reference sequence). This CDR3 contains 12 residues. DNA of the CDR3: TGTGCCAGCAGTATGGGCTGGGACGAGCAGTACTTC. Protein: CASSMGWDEQYF.

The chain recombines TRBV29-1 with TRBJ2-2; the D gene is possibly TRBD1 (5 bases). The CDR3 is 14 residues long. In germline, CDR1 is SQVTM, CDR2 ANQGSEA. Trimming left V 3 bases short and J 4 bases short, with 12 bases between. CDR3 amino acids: CSVDPQGSTGELFF. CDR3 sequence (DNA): TGCAGCGTTGACCCCCAGGGTAGCACCGGGGAGCTGTTTTTT.

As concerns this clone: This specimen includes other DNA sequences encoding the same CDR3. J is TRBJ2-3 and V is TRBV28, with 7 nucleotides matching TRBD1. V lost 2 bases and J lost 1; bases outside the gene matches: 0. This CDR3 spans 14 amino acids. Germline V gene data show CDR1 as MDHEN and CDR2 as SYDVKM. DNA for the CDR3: TGTGCCAGCAGTTTAACAGGGGGCACAGATACGCAGTATTTT. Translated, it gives CASSLTGGTDTQYF.

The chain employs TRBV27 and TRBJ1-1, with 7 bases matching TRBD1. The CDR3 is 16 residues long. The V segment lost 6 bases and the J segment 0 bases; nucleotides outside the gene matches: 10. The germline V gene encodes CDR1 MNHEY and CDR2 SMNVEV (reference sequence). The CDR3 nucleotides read TGTGCCAGCAGCCGGATACAGGGGTTAATGAACACTGAAGCTTTCTTT. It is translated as CASSRIQGLMNTEAFF.

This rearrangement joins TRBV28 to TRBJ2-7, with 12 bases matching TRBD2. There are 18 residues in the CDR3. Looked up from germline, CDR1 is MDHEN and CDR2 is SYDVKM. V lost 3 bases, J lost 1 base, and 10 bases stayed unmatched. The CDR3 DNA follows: TGTGCCAGCAGTTTTAAGGGGCTTGGACTAGCGGGATCCTACGAGCAGTACTTC. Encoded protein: CASSFKGLGLAGSYEQYF.

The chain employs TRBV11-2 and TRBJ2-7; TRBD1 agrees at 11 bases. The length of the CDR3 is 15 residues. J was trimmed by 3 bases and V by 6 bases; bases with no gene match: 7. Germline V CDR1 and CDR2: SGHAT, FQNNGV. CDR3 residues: CASRKPGQGDYEQYF. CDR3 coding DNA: TGTGCCAGCAGAAAGCCGGGACAGGGGGACTACGAGCAGTACTTC. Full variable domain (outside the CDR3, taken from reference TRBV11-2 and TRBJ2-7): EAGVAQSPRYKIIEKRQSVAFWCNPISGHATLYWYQQILGQGPKLLIQFQNNGVVDDSQLPKDRFSAERLKGVDSTLKIQPAKLEDSAVYLCASRKPGQGDYEQYFGPGTRLTVT.

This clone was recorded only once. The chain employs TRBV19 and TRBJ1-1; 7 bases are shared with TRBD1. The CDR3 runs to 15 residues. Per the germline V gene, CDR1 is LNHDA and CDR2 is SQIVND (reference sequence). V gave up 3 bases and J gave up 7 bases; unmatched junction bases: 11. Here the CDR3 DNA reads TGTGCCAGTAGTATTCTCGGGACAGCTAGGCATGAAGCTTTCTTT. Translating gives CASSILGTARHEAFF. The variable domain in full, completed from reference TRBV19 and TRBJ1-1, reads DGGITQSPKYLFRKEGQNVTLSCEQNLNHDAMYWYRQDPGQGLRLIYYSQIVNDFQKGDIAEGYSVSREKKESFPLTVTSAQKNPTAFYLCASSILGTARHEAFFGQGTRLTVV.